These 22 T cell receptor beta chains were all obtained from the same sample, sequenced in a study of blood T cell repertoires in COVID-19. Produced via immunoSEQ multiplex PCR; TCRdb's table is partial and in-frame only. This table holds about 220,000 clones, 82% found once. Sequences were obtained from peripheral blood. These receptors came from an elderly woman with COVID-19, enrolled during active disease.

V gene TRBV11-2 combines with J gene TRBJ2-7; D is perhaps TRBD1 (5 bases). The CDR3 runs 14 residues. V was cut by 2 bases and J by 4 bases, with 12 bases left in between. CDR1 and CDR2 from the germline V gene are SGHAT and FQNNGV. The chain's CDR3 is CASSLFQGMYEQYF. For the CDR3, the DNA is TGTGCCAGCAGCTTATTTCAGGGCATGTACGAGCAGTACTTC.

The chain links TRBV27 to TRBJ1-5, with D unclear. Germline V gene data show CDR1 as MNHEY and CDR2 as SMNVEV (reference sequence). This CDR3 region has 14 residues. Trimming cost V 3 bases and J 7 bases, with 13 bases left between them. CDR3 protein: CASSLTNAAQPQHF. The CDR3 coding sequence is TGTGCCAGCAGTTTGACAAACGCAGCCCAGCCCCAGCATTTT.

The chain recombines TRBV6-6 with TRBJ1-2; D is possibly TRBD1 (5 bases). Trimming removed 6 bases from V and 0 bases from J, with 14 bases in between. Germline CDR1 is MNHNY and CDR2 is SVGAGI (reference sequence). The CDR3 loop spans 15 amino acids. CDR3 sequence: CASSRTDKANYGYTF. The CDR3 DNA reads as TGTGCCAGCAGCCGGACGGACAAAGCTAACTATGGCTACACCTTC.

This clone was detected once. The chain is built from TRBV7-9 and TRBJ1-1, with D possibly TRBD1 on 5 matching bases. The CDR3 is 11 residues long. Deletions cut 11 bases from V and 5 bases from J, with 12 bases between. CDR1 SEHNR and CDR2 FQNEAQ come from the germline V gene (reference sequence). The CDR3 reads CAVQGRTEAFF. The CDR3, as DNA: TGTGCCGTTCAGGGTCGGACTGAAGCTTTCTTT.

CDR3 sequence reads: CSVEGENYGYTF. The CDR3 coding sequence is TGCAGCGTTGAAGGGGAGAACTATGGCTACACCTTC. The chain carries TRBV29-1 and TRBJ1-2; unclear D gene. The CDR3 is 12 amino acids. The germline V gene encodes CDR1 SQVTM and CDR2 ANQGSEA. Trimming cost V 1 base and J 2 bases, with 5 bases left between them.

The genes are TRBV5-5 and TRBJ2-7; 11 nucleotides agree with TRBD2. This CDR3 region has 14 residues. The V gene end was trimmed by 4 bases and the J gene end by 3 bases; junction bases not matched to a gene: 3. CDR1 and CDR2 from the germline V gene are SGHKS and YYEKEE (reference sequence). The DNA for the CDR3 is TGTGCCAGCAGCCTAGCGGGGGGCAACTACGAGCAGTACTTC. Translated, it gives CASSLAGGNYEQYF.

This chain uses TRBV10-1 with TRBJ1-1, with D uncertain. Between the trimmed V and J ends, which lost 0 bases and 7 bases, there was a span of 15 bases. Germline V gene data show CDR1 as WNHNN and CDR2 as SYGVQD (reference sequence). This CDR3 spans 15 amino acids. CDR3 DNA sequence: TGCGCCAGCAGTGAGTCGACTCGGGGAGGGCGTGAAGCTTTCTTT. This codes for CASSESTRGGREAFF.

The gene calls are TRBV11-2 and TRBJ1-1; no clear D. The CDR3 is 13 residues long. Germline V gene lookup returns CDR1 SGHAT and CDR2 FQNNGV. V lost 5 bases, J lost 4 bases, and 11 bases lay in between. CDR3 DNA: TGTGCCAGCAGCATATCTAGAGGCACTGAAGCTTTCTTT. Protein: CASSISRGTEAFF.

The V gene is TRBV2, the J gene TRBJ2-7; 9 nucleotides agree with TRBD2. The CDR3 consists of 14 residues. Looked up from germline, CDR1 is SNHLY and CDR2 is FYNNEI. Germline trimming cut 6 bases from V and 6 bases from J; bases unmatched to any gene: 9. CDR3 nucleotide sequence: TGTGCCAGCAGGGCCAGGGGACTAGCCGCCGAGCAGTACTTC. Translating it yields CASRARGLAAEQYF.

The V call is TRBV6-5, the J call TRBJ1-1; TRBD1 is a possible D gene (6 bases). Trimming removed 0 bases from V and 5 bases from J, with 16 bases in between. Germline lookup yields CDR1 MNHEY and CDR2 SVGAGI. The CDR3 is 16 amino acids. Written as DNA, the CDR3 is TGTGCCAGCAGTTACTCGATGCAGGGGCCCGGTACTGAAGCTTTCTTT. Its protein is CASSYSMQGPGTEAFF.

The V and J genes are TRBV7-2 and TRBJ1-6; D perhaps matches TRBD1 (6 bases). CDR3 length: 17 residues. CDR1 is SGHTA and CDR2 is FQGNSA in the germline V gene. V dropped 5 bases and J dropped 7 bases, with 21 bases sitting between them. CDR3 sequence reads: CASSPQWSLGANSPLHF. The CDR3 DNA sequence: TGTGCCAGCAGCCCACAATGGTCATTGGGGGCCAATTCACCCCTCCACTTT.

The rearrangement links TRBV19 to TRBJ1-1; D possibly corresponds to TRBD1 (5 bases). Per the germline V gene, CDR1 is LNHDA and CDR2 is SQIVND (reference sequence). The CDR3 contains 11 residues. Trimming took 10 bases from V and 14 from J, leaving 20 bases between them. The CDR3 loop reads CATSGGEVHFF. Written as DNA, the CDR3 is TGTGCCACCTCCGGGGGAGAGGTACACTTCTTT.

CDR3 nucleotide sequence: TGTGCCAGCAGCTCCGGGACAAAGAACACCGGGGAGCTGTTTTTT. Translating gives CASSSGTKNTGELFF. The gene calls are TRBV11-3 and TRBJ2-2; tentatively, D is TRBD1 (6 bases). The CDR3 contains 15 residues. Germline CDR1 SGHNT, CDR2 YENEEA. V was pared by 4 bases and J by 1 base, with 10 bases between.

The chain links TRBV6-5 to TRBJ1-2, with D possibly TRBD1 on 6 matching bases. The CDR3 is 16 amino acids. CDR1 is MNHEY and CDR2 is SVGAGI in the germline V gene. Trimming shortened V by 0 bases and J by 4 bases, and 15 bases separated the two germline ends. The CDR3 bases are TGTGCCAGCAGTTACTCGAGTACAGGACAGAGCTATGGCTACACCTTC. Translating it yields CASSYSSTGQSYGYTF.

The chain combines TRBV5-6 with TRBJ2-5, with 9 bases fitting TRBD2. This CDR3 region has 18 residues. CDR1 and CDR2 (germline): SGHDT, YYEEEE. With 0 bases clipped from V and 1 base from J, the junction kept 10 bases outside the gene matches. The CDR3 protein is CASSLVERGVGRQETQYF. The CDR3 coding sequence is TGTGCCAGCAGCTTGGTTGAGCGGGGGGTAGGGCGCCAAGAGACCCAGTACTTC.

This clone was seen a handful of times. CDR3 region: CATRDRASGYTF. The CDR3 DNA sequence: TGTGCCACCCGGGACAGGGCCTCGGGCTACACCTTC. The chain couples TRBV6-5 to TRBJ1-2; TRBD1 agrees at 9 bases. V lost 10 bases and J lost 8; bases outside the gene matches: 8. The CDR3 spans 12 residues. CDR1 is MNHEY and CDR2 is SVGAGI in the germline V gene.

V is TRBV20-1 and J is TRBJ1-1; D unresolved. The germline gives CDR1 DFQATT, CDR2 SNEGSKA (reference sequence). The V end was cut by 6 bases, the J end by 5 bases, with 10 bases between. CDR3 length: 11 amino acids. CDR3 nucleotides: TGCAGTGCCCTGATGCGGACTGAAGCTTTCTTT. Encoded protein: CSALMRTEAFF.

This clone was counted a single time. The chain carries TRBV2 and TRBJ1-4; 7 bases are shared with TRBD1. Trimming took 10 bases from V and 5 from J; bases not matched to a gene: 7. The V gene's germline CDR1 is SNHLY and CDR2 FYNNEI. The CDR3 runs 13 residues. The CDR3 DNA reads as TGTGCCACACGGGACAGCGAAAATGAAAAACTGTTTTTT. Protein sequence: CATRDSENEKLFF.

The chain couples TRBV2 to TRBJ2-7; 11 bases are shared with TRBD1. This CDR3 has 13 residues. J gave up 6 bases and V 8 bases, and 6 bases lay outside the gene matches. Germline V gene data show CDR1 as SNHLY and CDR2 as FYNNEI. Here the CDR3 DNA reads TGTGCCAGCGGGGGACAGGGGGAGTCCGAGCAGTACTTC. Translated, it gives CASGGQGESEQYF.

J is TRBJ2-2 and V is TRBV7-2; D is possibly TRBD2 (6 bases). Germline V gives CDR1 SGHTA, CDR2 FQGNSA. The CDR3 sequence is 15 residues long. V gave up 4 bases and J gave up 6 bases, with 15 bases separating them. The DNA of the CDR3 is TGTGCCAGCAGCTCCCGACTAGTAAGGCCCGGGGAGCTGTTTTTT. This encodes CASSSRLVRPGELFF. Variable domain in full (rest from reference TRBV7-2 and TRBJ2-2): GAGVSQSPSNKVTEKGKDVELRCDPISGHTALYWYRQSLGQGLEFLIYFQGNSAPDKSGLPSDRFSAERTGGSVSTLTIQRTQQEDSAVYLCASSSRLVRPGELFFGEGSRLTVL.

The table lists this clone with a few counts. This chain links TRBV28 with TRBJ1-5; no reliable D call. Germline lookup yields CDR1 MDHEN and CDR2 SYDVKM. This CDR3 has 16 amino acids. V shed 5 bases and J shed 2 bases, with 16 bases lying between them. The CDR3 DNA sequence: TGTGCCAGCAGTAGACCTCAAGGCGCGGGCAATCAGCCCCAGCATTTT. It codes for CASSRPQGAGNQPQHF.

The chain combines TRBV6-5 with TRBJ2-7; TRBD1 matches at 9 bases. Germline V lookup: CDR1 MNHEY, CDR2 SVGAGI. With 10 bases clipped from V and 2 bases from J, the junction kept 9 bases outside the gene matches. The CDR3 runs 14 residues. For the CDR3, the DNA is TGTGCCACCGTAAGGGACAGGGTGACCTACGAGCAGTACTTC. Protein: CATVRDRVTYEQYF.